This is a list of T cell receptor beta chains from one sample in a study of T cells in Graves' hyperthyroidism and ophthalmopathy. TCRdb ran MiXCR on the multiplex PCR reads and lists one entry per CDR3 protein. The sample lists hundreds of thousands of distinct CDR3 sequences, 15% to 20% seen once, with 3% to 4.5% in the top ten. Sequencing was carried out using blood. The receptors come from a woman aged 25-40 years with Graves' hyperthyroidism. Both conserved end residues are part of each CDR3. The D gene is left open where the match is weak. Rows may omit the clone size; those that give it use once, few, many or a size class.

NA	TRBV29-1	TRBJ2-2	TRBD2	CSVEDSAELAGSGELFF	TGCAGCGTTGAAGATTCCGCTGAGCTAGCGGGATCGGGGGAGCTGTTTTTT
few	TRBV19	TRBJ1-5	NA	CASSIRGASNQPQHF	TGTGCCAGTAGTATACGGGGGGCTAGCAATCAGCCCCAGCATTTT
few	TRBV11-2	TRBJ2-7	NA	CASSAGLPPYEQYF	TGTGCCAGCAGTGCGGGATTACCCCCCTACGAGCAGTACTTC
many	TRBV28	TRBJ1-1	NA	CASSNRPGGGYTEAFF	TGTGCCAGCAGCAACCGTCCGGGGGGGGGATACACTGAAGCTTTCTTT
few	TRBV12-5	TRBJ1-2	NA	CASGSPPTSYGYTF	TGTGCTAGTGGTTCCCCCCCGACATCCTATGGCTACACCTTC
many	TRBV7-9	TRBJ2-1	TRBD2	CASSPGLAAFVQFF	TGTGCCAGCAGCCCGGGACTAGCGGCGTTTGTGCAGTTCTTC
few	TRBV20-1	TRBJ1-5	NA	CSAPGTRGRGFNQPQHF	TGCAGTGCTCCGGGGACAAGGGGCAGGGGATTCAATCAGCCCCAGCATTTT
many	TRBV12-5	TRBJ2-5	NA	CASGLVGQETQYF	TGTGCTAGTGGTTTGGTAGGACAAGAGACCCAGTACTTC
NA	TRBV5-1	TRBJ2-7	TRBD2	CASSTGLTYEQYF	TGCGCCAGCAGTACGGGACTAACCTACGAGCAGTACTTC
many	TRBV14	TRBJ1-1	NA	CASSQDLQAVREAFF	TGTGCCAGCAGCCAAGATCTTCAGGCAGTACGAGAAGCTTTCTTT
many	TRBV12-3/TRBV12-4	TRBJ2-7	NA	CASRPFTGHEQYF	TGTGCCAGCAGGCCCTTCACAGGGCACGAGCAGTACTTC
NA	TRBV3-1	TRBJ2-2	NA	CASSQDRVNTGELFF	TGTGCCAGCAGCCAAGATCGGGTGAACACCGGGGAGCTGTTTTTT
many	TRBV28	TRBJ2-6	TRBD1	CASSFWSQGARTGANVLTF	TGTGCCAGCAGTTTTTGGTCTCAGGGGGCAAGGACTGGGGCCAACGTCCTGACTTTC
many	TRBV12-3/TRBV12-4	TRBJ2-5	TRBD2	CASKSQAGEETQYF	TGTGCCAGCAAATCACAAGCGGGAGAAGAGACCCAGTACTTC
few	TRBV29-1	TRBJ1-1	NA	CSVLTENTEAFF	TGCAGCGTTTTGACAGAGAACACTGAAGCTTTCTTT
many	TRBV2	TRBJ1-5	NA	CASSLRSMGSGNQPQHF	TGTGCCAGCAGCCTCCGATCGATGGGGTCGGGGAATCAGCCCCAGCATTTT
many	TRBV7-9	TRBJ1-2	NA	CASSLHDGRYGYTF	TGTGCCAGCAGCTTGCACGACGGACGCTATGGCTACACCTTC
NA	TRBV7-8	TRBJ1-5	NA	CASGFPGWDQPQHF	TGTGCCAGCGGGTTTCCTGGATGGGATCAGCCCCAGCATTTT
many	TRBV12-3/TRBV12-4	TRBJ2-2	NA	CASSLSYPGGLFF	TGTGCCAGCAGTTTAAGTTACCCCGGAGGACTGTTTTTT
NA	TRBV20-1	TRBJ1-6	TRBD1	CSARPFGTGTRGSYNSPLHF	TGCAGTGCTAGACCTTTTGGGACAGGGACCCGCGGGTCCTATAATTCACCCCTCCACTTT
NA	TRBV18	TRBJ1-3	NA	CASSPEFGNTIYF	TGTGCCAGCTCACCCGAGTTCGGAAACACCATATATTTT
many	TRBV20-1	TRBJ2-1	TRBD1	CSAKTTGTGLGNEQFF	TGCAGTGCTAAAACAACCGGGACAGGGTTGGGTAATGAGCAGTTCTTC
NA	TRBV7-3	TRBJ1-1	NA	CASSLGPEFTEAFF	TGTGCCAGCAGCTTAGGGCCGGAGTTCACTGAAGCTTTCTTT
many	TRBV7-3	TRBJ2-1	NA	CASSLRDSPWVQFF	TGTGCCAGCAGCTTAAGGGACTCCCCCTGGGTGCAGTTCTTC
many	TRBV19	TRBJ1-2	NA	CASSTRDYGYTF	TGTGCCAGTAGTACCAGGGACTATGGCTACACCTTC
NA	TRBV20-1	TRBJ1-2	TRBD1	CSASNRGMGYTF	TGCAGTGCTAGCAACAGGGGGATGGGCTACACCTTC
many	TRBV4-1	TRBJ2-5	NA	CASSQVQGQETQYF	TGTGCCAGCAGCCAAGTTCAGGGCCAAGAGACCCAGTACTTC
NA	TRBV5-8	TRBJ2-1	NA	CASSLGSIFGGGSYNEQFF	TGTGCCAGCAGCTTGGGCTCCATTTTTGGTGGCGGCTCCTACAATGAGCAGTTCTTC
NA	TRBV12-3/TRBV12-4	TRBJ1-3	NA	CASKSGNTIYF	TGTGCCAGCAAGAGTGGAAACACCATATATTTT
many	TRBV11-1	TRBJ1-1	NA	CASSSRMTTATEAFF	TGTGCCAGCAGCTCCCGGATGACGACAGCCACTGAAGCTTTCTTT
many	TRBV28	TRBJ1-3	TRBD1	CASSSQGAYTIYF	TGTGCCAGCAGTTCTCAGGGGGCGTACACCATATATTTT
many	TRBV19	TRBJ2-3	NA	CASSIVLSEDTQYF	TGTGCCAGTAGTATTGTCCTTTCGGAAGATACGCAGTATTTT
many	TRBV12-3/TRBV12-4	TRBJ2-1	NA	CASSWVYNEQFF	TGTGCCAGCAGTTGGGTCTACAATGAGCAGTTCTTC